This T cell receptor beta chain was identified in a study of response to subunit inactivated influenza vaccine. TCRdb re-called the RT-PCR reads through MiXCR, storing one row per CDR3 protein. Of roughly 670,000 distinct CDR3 sequences listed, approximately 14% were seen once; the top ten hold 7.6%. Overall study findings and caveats: It was suggested by the authors that few new T cells are recruited by each seasonal influenza vaccination.

As to this clonotype: What it binds is not known.

Specimen: PBMCs from blood, collected around 14 days before vaccination. The TCR comes from a man in his forties or fifties who received an inactivated influenza vaccine.

Here the CDR3 DNA reads TGTGCCAGCTCACCGCCGTCAGGGGGGCGCAAAAATGAGCAGTTCTTC. Its translation is CASSPPSGGRKNEQFF. The J gene is TRBJ2-1, the V gene TRBV18, with a tentative D call TRBD1 (7 bases). This CDR3 has 16 amino acids. Germline CDR1 is KGHSH and CDR2 is LQKENI. The V gene lost 3 bases and the J gene lost 7 bases, with 19 bases spanning the gap.